Each of the 29 T cell receptor beta chains below was sequenced from the same sample in a study of blood T cell repertoires in COVID-19 (TCRdb year 2020). The library was prepared using the immunoSEQ multiplex PCR assay. What TCRdb holds here is the immuneACCESS table cut down to in-frame rearrangements. Part of the clones is not present; checked against another copy, under half of the missing clones reflect an unresolved V gene, and the others are unexplained. The sample table contains around 88,000 clones; only one count was recorded for 81% of them. Around 10% of the sample is held by the ten biggest clonotypes. Sequenced sample: peripheral blood. The source of these receptors is a woman at least 80 years old with acute or convalescent COVID-19.

In nucleotides, the CDR3 is TGTGCCAGCAGTGAAGTGGGGGGGGGCACAGATACGCAGTATTTT. It is translated as CASSEVGGGTDTQYF. This rearrangement joins TRBV6-1 to TRBJ2-3, with 7 bases matching TRBD2. The CDR3 covers 15 residues. The V gene's germline CDR1 is MNHNS and CDR2 SASEGT. Trimming at V came to 1 base and at J to 1 base, leaving 2 bases not matched to a gene.

For the CDR3, the DNA is TGTGCCAGCAGCTTAGATCAAACAGGGGGCCGGGAGACCCAGTACTTC. Its protein product is CASSLDQTGGRETQYF. The rearrangement joins TRBV11-2 to TRBJ2-5, with 9 bases lining up with TRBD1. The CDR3 totals 16 residues. Per the germline V gene, CDR1 is SGHAT and CDR2 is FQNNGV. The V segment lost 0 bases and the J segment 5 bases; nucleotides outside the gene matches: 7.

This clone appeared a few times. J is TRBJ1-2 and V is TRBV28; no reliable D call. Germline V lookup: CDR1 MDHEN, CDR2 SYDVKM. Trimming removed 6 bases at V and 6 bases at J, with 14 bases between. The CDR3 is made up of 13 amino acids. The CDR3 coding sequence is TGTGCCAGCAGCCCCGGGAGGCCGGATGGCTACACCTTC. Protein: CASSPGRPDGYTF.

This clone was observed a handful of times. The V call is TRBV28, the J call TRBJ2-7, with D tentatively TRBD1 (5 bases). The V end was cut by 6 bases, the J end by 2 bases, with 17 bases between. The germline V gene has CDR1 MDHEN and CDR2 SYDVKM. The CDR3 totals 15 residues. The CDR3 sequence: CASSSGHSYTYEQYF. For the CDR3, the DNA is TGTGCCAGCAGCTCCGGACACTCGTACACCTACGAGCAGTACTTC.

The chain employs TRBV2 and TRBJ1-5, with D possibly TRBD1 on 6 matching bases. There are 14 residues in the CDR3. From germline, CDR1 is SNHLY and CDR2 FYNNEI. V shed 4 bases and J shed 5 bases, with 12 bases lying between them. CDR3 sequence (DNA): TGTGCCAGCAGTGCCAGGGGTGGGGATCAGCCCCAGCATTTT. Translating it yields CASSARGGDQPQHF.

This clone came up a few times. This chain links TRBV5-1 with TRBJ1-3; 8 bases fit TRBD1. Germline trimming cut 6 bases from V and 2 bases from J; bases unmatched to any gene: 1. Germline loops: CDR1 SGHRS, CDR2 YFSETQ. There are 13 residues in the CDR3. The CDR3 sequence is CASTTGAGNTIYF. In DNA, the CDR3 is TGCGCCAGCACGACAGGGGCTGGAAACACCATATATTTT. Full variable domain (remainder filled in from reference TRBV5-1 and TRBJ1-3): KAGVTQTPRYLIKTRGQQVTLSCSPISGHRSVSWYQQTPGQGLQFLFEYFSETQRNKGNFPGRFSGRQFSNSRSEMNVSTLELGDSALYLCASTTGAGNTIYFGEGSWLTVV.

Concerning this clone itself: Other nucleotide sequences from this sample produce the same CDR3. The chain is built from TRBV5-8 and TRBJ1-5; 9 positions match TRBD1. The germline gives CDR1 SGHTS, CDR2 YDEGEE. The CDR3 contains 14 residues. V was pared by 0 bases and J by 5 bases, with 0 bases of the junction left unmatched. The CDR3 sequence is CASSLGQGDQPQHF. CDR3 coding DNA: TGTGCCAGCAGCTTGGGACAGGGGGATCAGCCCCAGCATTTT.

This chain joins TRBV24-1 and TRBJ2-3; TRBD2 might be the D (6 bases). Germline V lookup: CDR1 KGHDR, CDR2 SFDVKD. Trimming stripped 4 bases from V and 1 base from J, with 17 bases between. The CDR3 loop spans 17 amino acids. CDR3 nucleotides: TGTGCCACCAGTGACTCCCCCCTGTCTAGCGGCACAGATACGCAGTATTTT. Translation gives CATSDSPLSSGTDTQYF.

V usage is TRBV18 and J usage is TRBJ1-6, with D possibly matching TRBD1 (5 bases). V was trimmed by 4 bases and J by 8 bases, leaving 12 bases between them. Germline V gene sequence: CDR1 KGHSH, CDR2 LQKENI. The CDR3 runs to 14 residues. This CDR3 reads CASSQQGVDSPLHF. The CDR3 DNA reads TGTGCCAGCTCACAGCAAGGGGTTGATTCACCCCTCCACTTT.

This sequence joins TRBV6-6 and TRBJ1-3; 8 nucleotides line up with TRBD1. V trimming: 5 bases; J trimming: 0 bases; junction bases outside the gene matches: 9. CDR3 length: 17 amino acids. CDR1 MNHNY and CDR2 SVGAGI come from the germline V gene (reference sequence). As DNA, the CDR3 is TGTGCCAGCAGTCGGAGACAGGGGTTCAACTCTGGAAACACCATATATTTT. Translated: CASSRRQGFNSGNTIYF.

CDR3 DNA sequence: TGTGCCAGCAGTTTATCGGGGGACGGGGGGACGCCCCTCCACTTT. Its protein is CASSLSGDGGTPLHF. The V call is TRBV27, the J call TRBJ1-6; D perhaps matches TRBD1 (5 bases). This CDR3 has 15 residues. CDR1 and CDR2 (germline): MNHEY, SMNVEV (reference sequence). The germline V and J ends were trimmed by 0 bases and 13 bases, with 16 bases remaining between them.

The chain has TRBV11-1 and TRBJ1-1, with D possibly being TRBD1 (5 bases). This CDR3 has 13 amino acids. The germline CDR1 and CDR2 sequences are SGHAT and FQDESV (reference sequence). V gave up 4 bases and J gave up 2 bases, with 8 bases separating them. The CDR3 region has the DNA TGTGCCAGCAGCTCCCAGGGCAACACTGAAGCTTTCTTT. Translating it yields CASSSQGNTEAFF.

This clone was counted once. CDR3 nucleotide sequence: TGTGCCAGCAGCCCACAGGGGTTAGAGGGCTACACCTTC. Protein product: CASSPQGLEGYTF. The chain is built from TRBV7-9 and TRBJ1-2; 7 positions agree with TRBD1. V trimming: 5 bases; J trimming: 8 bases; junction bases outside the gene matches: 8. Germline CDR1 SEHNR, CDR2 FQNEAQ (reference sequence). This CDR3 has 13 amino acids.

This rearrangement joins TRBV10-3 to TRBJ1-6; 8 positions match TRBD1. Trimming removed 8 bases from V and 8 bases from J; junction bases left unmatched: 5. This CDR3 has 13 amino acids. Germline CDR1 and CDR2: ENHRY and SYGVKD. This chain's CDR3 is CAIQGAVDSPLHF. The CDR3 coding sequence is TGTGCCATCCAGGGGGCCGTGGATTCACCCCTCCACTTT.

J is TRBJ2-7 and V is TRBV27; D might be TRBD1 (6 bases). The germline V and J ends were trimmed by 5 bases and 4 bases, with 21 bases remaining between them. The CDR3 contains 16 residues. In germline, CDR1 is MNHEY, CDR2 SMNVEV (reference sequence). The CDR3: CASSLIGQLRQYEQYV. CDR3 in DNA: TGTGCCAGCAGTCTAATAGGACAGTTGAGGCAATACGAGCAGTACGTC.

Details on this clone: An end of the junction differs from the germline gene, which may be a read error. The rearrangement links TRBV2 to TRBJ1-2; TRBD1 agrees at 7 bases. The CDR3 loop spans 10 amino acids. Germline V gives CDR1 SNHLY, CDR2 FYNNEI. CDR3 residues: CASRPGTVRF. Written as DNA, the CDR3 is TGTGCCAGCAGACCTGGGACAGTCCGCTTC.

This rearrangement joins TRBV19 to TRBJ1-5; 7 bases line up with TRBD1. The CDR3 spans 15 residues. The V gene end was trimmed by 6 bases and the J gene end by 4 bases; junction bases not matched to a gene: 9. Germline values: CDR1 LNHDA, CDR2 SQIVND (reference sequence). CDR3 sequence (DNA): TGTGCCAGTAGCCCACAGGGGCTGGGAAATCAGCCCCAGCATTTT. Its translation is CASSPQGLGNQPQHF.

The rearrangement links TRBV9 to TRBJ1-1, with a weak D call TRBD1 (6 bases). The CDR3 contains 14 residues. Germline CDR1 SGDLS, CDR2 YYNGEE. The germline V and J ends were trimmed by 4 bases and 11 bases, with 21 bases remaining between them. The DNA of the CDR3 is TGTGCCAGCAGCCCCTCCCTGGGACAAGCGGTGGCTTTCTTT. Its protein product is CASSPSLGQAVAFF.

Of note for this clone: Other DNA sequences from this sample encode an identical CDR3 as well. The gene calls are TRBV2 and TRBJ1-5; TRBD1 aligns across 7 bases. This CDR3 spans 14 amino acids. Germline assignment: CDR1 SNHLY and CDR2 FYNNEI. V lost 6 bases to trimming and J lost 4 bases; unmatched junction nucleotides: 6. The chain's CDR3 is CASSAGQPNQPQHF. The DNA of the CDR3 is TGTGCCAGCAGCGCGGGACAGCCTAATCAGCCCCAGCATTTT. The entire variable domain, with the rest obtained from reference TRBV2 and TRBJ1-5, is as follows: EPEVTQTPSHQVTQMGQEVILRCVPISNHLYFYWYRQILGQKVEFLVSFYNNEISEKSEIFDDQFSVERPDGSNFTLKIRSTKLEDSAMYFCASSAGQPNQPQHFGDGTRLSIL.

The chain uses TRBV19 and TRBJ1-4; 7 bases are a match to TRBD1. Germline V gene sequence: CDR1 LNHDA, CDR2 SQIVND (reference sequence). The CDR3 covers 12 residues. V gave up 10 bases and J gave up 3 bases; unmatched junction bases: 2. CDR3 in amino acids: CATGQANEKLFF. Written as DNA, the CDR3 is TGTGCCACTGGACAGGCTAATGAAAAACTGTTTTTT.

This rearrangement joins TRBV27 to TRBJ2-2; 9 bases are shared with TRBD1. Germline V CDR1 and CDR2: MNHEY, SMNVEV (reference sequence). V was pared by 2 bases and J by 8 bases, with 12 bases of the junction left unmatched. This CDR3 has 17 residues. The DNA for the CDR3 is TGTGCCAGCAGTTTAACCCCGGGACAGGGAATACTGGGGGAGCTGTTTTTT. This codes for CASSLTPGQGILGELFF.

The CDR3 bases are TGCGCCAGCAGCCAATCGTACAATAATAATTCACCCCTCCACTTT. This translates into CASSQSYNNNSPLHF. The chain carries TRBV4-1 and TRBJ1-6; D unresolved. This CDR3 comprises 15 residues. V lost 2 bases, J lost 5 bases, and 10 bases lay in between. Per germline, CDR1 MGHRA and CDR2 YSYEKL.

The V gene is TRBV9, the J gene TRBJ1-2; D remains unclear. CDR3 size: 14 residues. V lost 0 bases, J lost 4 bases, and 10 bases lay in between. CDR1 and CDR2 (germline): SGDLS, YYNGEE. The chain's CDR3 is CASSVALGGYGYTF. The CDR3 coding sequence is TGTGCCAGCAGCGTAGCCCTGGGAGGCTATGGCTACACCTTC. Full variable domain (missing parts from reference TRBV9 and TRBJ1-2): DSGVTQTPKHLITATGQRVTLRCSPRSGDLSVYWYQQSLDQGLQFLIQYYNGEERAKGNILERFSAQQFPDLHSELNLSSLELGDSALYFCASSVALGGYGYTFGSGTRLTVV.

The chain has TRBV6-1 and TRBJ2-1; perhaps TRBD2 as D (5 bases). CDR3 size: 13 residues. Germline V gene lookup returns CDR1 MNHNS and CDR2 SASEGT. V lost 6 bases to trimming and J lost 5 bases, with 11 bases between them. CDR3 bases: TGTGCCAGCAGGCCCCGGGGAAACAATGAGCAGTTCTTC. Amino acid sequence: CASRPRGNNEQFF.

This chain joins TRBV21-1 and TRBJ1-1. TRBV21-1 is an annotated pseudogene. This CDR3 is built from 13 residues. CDR3 nucleotides: TGTGCCAGCAGCAAACTCGGGTACACTGAAGCTTTCTTT. Translation: CASSKLGYTEAFF.

J is TRBJ1-2 and V is TRBV5-1, with 7 bases lining up with TRBD1. Germline CDR1 reads SGHRS; CDR2 reads YFSETQ. Trimming removed 3 bases from V and 4 bases from J; junction bases left unmatched: 3. The CDR3 consists of 13 residues. CDR3 region: CASSSGQTYGYTF. CDR3 DNA: TGCGCCAGCAGCTCGGGACAGACCTATGGCTACACCTTC. The entire variable domain, with the rest obtained from reference TRBV5-1 and TRBJ1-2, is as follows: KAGVTQTPRYLIKTRGQQVTLSCSPISGHRSVSWYQQTPGQGLQFLFEYFSETQRNKGNFPGRFSGRQFSNSRSEMNVSTLELGDSALYLCASSSGQTYGYTFGSGTRLTVV.

The chain couples TRBV27 to TRBJ2-4; 9 nucleotides match TRBD2. J was trimmed by 13 bases and V by 5 bases; bases with no gene match: 15. The CDR3 covers 15 residues. CDR1 and CDR2 (germline): MNHEY, SMNVEV (reference sequence). CDR3 nucleotide sequence: TGTGCCAGCAGTCCACTATCGAGCGGGGGGCCAGTCCAGTACTTC. This gives the protein CASSPLSSGGPVQYF.

V and J are TRBV28 and TRBJ1-2; 9 nucleotides align to TRBD1. This CDR3 comprises 16 residues. Germline V CDR1 and CDR2: MDHEN, SYDVKM. V trimming: 5 bases; J trimming: 8 bases; junction bases outside the gene matches: 15. CDR3 amino acids: CASSLSSLQGAGGYTF. CDR3 sequence (DNA): TGTGCCAGCAGTCTTTCTTCCTTACAGGGGGCAGGGGGCTACACCTTC.

The V gene is TRBV7-3, the J gene TRBJ1-1; D is ambiguous. V shed 5 bases and J shed 1 base, with 14 bases lying between them. CDR3 length: 15 residues. Germline assignment: CDR1 SGHTA and CDR2 FQGTGA. CDR3 loop: CASSEVGDKNTEAFF. As DNA, the CDR3 is TGTGCCAGCAGCGAAGTCGGGGATAAGAACACTGAAGCTTTCTTT.